The 27 T cell receptor beta chains presented below share a single source sample, sequenced in a study of beta chain features in type 1 diabetes. Sequenced material consisted of expressed TCRB transcripts (all of the isolated RNA was reverse transcribed). Generated by immunoSEQ multiplex PCR, the TCRdb table keeps only in-frame clones and is missing some. The sample contains around 160,000 clones, under 60% of which appear only once. The specimen was Tregs from blood. Receptors originate from a man aged 18 to 29 in good health.

This chain's CDR3 is CASSLRLASHEQYF. The CDR3 nucleotides read TGCGCCAGCAGCTTACGGCTAGCGTCCCACGAGCAGTACTTC. The chain combines TRBV5-1 with TRBJ2-7; D possibly corresponds to TRBD2 (6 bases). Trimming stripped 2 bases from V and 5 bases from J, with 14 bases between. Germline V gene lookup returns CDR1 SGHRS and CDR2 YFSETQ. This CDR3 is 14 amino acids long.

The chain carries TRBV7-9 and TRBJ1-1; 9 bases align to TRBD1. Germline V gives CDR1 SEHNR, CDR2 FQNEAQ (reference sequence). V was clipped by 5 bases and J by 5 bases; unmatched bases: 6. This CDR3 has 14 residues. The CDR3 reads CASSRDRVRTEAFF. CDR3 in DNA: TGTGCCAGCAGCCGGGACAGGGTTCGAACTGAAGCTTTCTTT.

The rearrangement uses TRBV7-3 and TRBJ2-3; 8 bases are a match to TRBD1. V lost 3 bases, J lost 3 bases, and 2 bases stayed unmatched. The CDR3 extends over 14 amino acids. Germline lookup yields CDR1 SGHTA and CDR2 FQGTGA. The CDR3: CASSFDRGTDTQYF. The CDR3 DNA follows: TGTGCCAGCAGCTTTGACAGGGGAACAGATACGCAGTATTTT.

This chain links TRBV7-9 with TRBJ2-1; 8 bases are shared with TRBD2. V shed 4 bases and J 8 bases; nucleotides not matched to a gene: 16. This CDR3 contains 17 residues. Germline CDR1 SEHNR, CDR2 FQNEAQ (reference sequence). CDR3 region: CASSSHPLSGSGDEQFF. CDR3 in DNA: TGTGCCAGCAGCTCGCACCCTCTGAGCGGGAGTGGTGATGAGCAGTTCTTC.

The J gene is TRBJ1-1, the V gene TRBV7-2, with 8 bases identical to TRBD1. V lost 5 bases and J lost 10; bases outside the gene matches: 18. This CDR3 contains 16 residues. Germline CDR1 SGHTA, CDR2 FQGNSA. The CDR3 loop is CASSPRQGWASLGAFF. The CDR3 region has the DNA TGTGCCAGCAGCCCACGACAGGGGTGGGCGTCCTTGGGAGCTTTCTTT.

The rearrangement uses TRBV11-1 and TRBJ2-7, with 9 bases fitting TRBD2. Germline CDR1 reads SGHAT; CDR2 reads FQDESV (reference sequence). The CDR3 is made up of 15 amino acids. The junction had 3 bases not matched to a gene; V was cut back by 3 bases and J by 0 bases. Written as DNA, the CDR3 is TGTGCCAGCAGCTTGCTGGGACTAGCCTCCTACGAGCAGTACTTC. Translating it yields CASSLLGLASYEQYF.

The genes are TRBV28 and TRBJ1-1, with D perhaps TRBD1 (5 bases). The CDR3 runs 15 residues. CDR1 and CDR2 (germline): MDHEN, SYDVKM. The V gene lost 2 bases and the J gene lost 3 bases, with 13 bases spanning the gap. The chain's CDR3 is CASSLIQGRYTEAFF. CDR3 coding DNA: TGTGCCAGCAGTTTAATCCAGGGAAGGTACACTGAAGCTTTCTTT.

The J gene is TRBJ1-4, the V gene TRBV7-2, with a possible D match to TRBD1 (5 bases). The CDR3 runs 14 residues. Deletions cut 0 bases from V and 10 bases from J, with 12 bases between. Germline V gives CDR1 SGHTA, CDR2 FQGNSA. This chain's CDR3 is CASSLAGEVGKLFF. CDR3 coding DNA: TGTGCCAGCAGCTTAGCAGGGGAGGTGGGAAAACTGTTTTTT.

This chain uses TRBV7-9 with TRBJ1-3; 9 nucleotides line up with TRBD1. The CDR3 contains 18 residues. Germline CDR1 SEHNR, CDR2 FQNEAQ (reference sequence). V was pared by 1 base and J by 0 bases, with 7 bases of the junction left unmatched. The CDR3 region has the DNA TGTGCCAGCAGCTTAGGAGCAACAGGGGGCCACTCTGGAAACACCATATATTTT. Protein product: CASSLGATGGHSGNTIYF.

This clone was detected a few times. The chain is built from TRBV29-1 and TRBJ1-1; D is unresolved. The germline V and J ends were trimmed by 5 bases and 8 bases, with 21 bases remaining between them. Germline CDR1 SQVTM, CDR2 ANQGSEA. This CDR3 spans 14 amino acids. CDR3 in amino acids: CSVLLAVERVEAFF. The CDR3, as DNA: TGCAGCGTTCTCCTGGCGGTCGAGAGAGTCGAAGCTTTCTTT.

In regard to this clone: This sample also contains other DNA sequences that code for the same CDR3. The rearrangement uses TRBV9 and TRBJ1-5; a possible D gene is TRBD1 (5 bases). This CDR3 has 13 residues. The V and J ends lost 2 bases and 4 bases respectively, with 7 bases between them. Germline V CDR1 and CDR2: SGDLS, YYNGEE. The CDR3 DNA reads TGTGCCAGCAGCGTTCAGGGAAATCAGCCCCAGCATTTT. Its protein is CASSVQGNQPQHF.

The V and J genes are TRBV6-6 and TRBJ2-7, with TRBD2 matching over 11 bases. J was trimmed by 2 bases and V by 4 bases; bases with no gene match: 1. There are 14 residues in the CDR3. Germline CDR1 reads MNHNY; CDR2 reads SVGAGI (reference sequence). The CDR3 here is CASSFSGRAYEQYF. CDR3 bases: TGTGCCAGCAGTTTTAGCGGGAGGGCCTACGAGCAGTACTTC.

This clone was observed a few times. V usage is TRBV20-1 and J usage is TRBJ2-5; 7 bases agree with TRBD1. Trimming removed 8 bases from V and 2 bases from J; junction bases left unmatched: 2. Per germline, CDR1 DFQATT and CDR2 SNEGSKA (reference sequence). The CDR3 covers 11 residues. The CDR3 protein is CSQQGQETQYF. In DNA, the CDR3 is TGCAGTCAACAGGGGCAAGAGACCCAGTACTTC.

The chain is built from TRBV2 and TRBJ1-1; D possibly corresponds to TRBD1 (6 bases). Deletions cut 2 bases from V and 4 bases from J, with 11 bases between. Germline V gene lookup returns CDR1 SNHLY and CDR2 FYNNEI. The CDR3 spans 14 residues. The CDR3 protein is CASSELGGPTEAFF. In DNA form, the CDR3 reads TGTGCCAGCAGTGAACTGGGGGGGCCCACTGAAGCTTTCTTT. Together with reference TRBV2 and TRBJ1-1, the CDR3 gives the full variable domain: EPEVTQTPSHQVTQMGQEVILRCVPISNHLYFYWYRQILGQKVEFLVSFYNNEISEKSEIFDDQFSVERPDGSNFTLKIRSTKLEDSAMYFCASSELGGPTEAFFGQGTRLTVV.

The chain uses TRBV5-4 and TRBJ1-3; D call uncertain. Trimming shortened V by 1 base and J by 0 bases, and 8 bases separated the two germline ends. This CDR3 spans 15 amino acids. The V gene's germline CDR1 is SGHNT and CDR2 YYREEE (reference sequence). The CDR3 protein is CASSLHAASGNTIYF. Written as DNA, the CDR3 is TGTGCCAGCAGCTTGCACGCGGCCTCTGGAAACACCATATATTTT. Full variable domain (outside the CDR3, taken from reference TRBV5-4 and TRBJ1-3): ETGVTQSPTHLIKTRGQQVTLRCSSQSGHNTVSWYQQALGQGPQFIFQYYREEENGRGNFPPRFSGLQFPNYSSELNVNALELDDSALYLCASSLHAASGNTIYFGEGSWLTVV.

As for this clone: One junction end does not reproduce the germline sequence, and a read error may be involved. The chain is built from TRBV7-7 and TRBJ2-1; 11 bases line up with TRBD2. The CDR3 runs 21 residues. Germline V CDR1 and CDR2: SSHAT, FNYEAQ (reference sequence). CDR3 residues: CASSHHSRLASGRQRINEQFF. The CDR3 DNA sequence: TGTGCTAGCAGCCATCATAGTAGGTTGGCTAGCGGGAGGCAACGAATTAATGAGCAGTTCTTC.

The chain has TRBV29-1 and TRBJ2-3; 10 bases line up with TRBD1. V was pared by 4 bases and J by 3 bases, with 7 bases of the junction left unmatched. CDR1 and CDR2 from the germline V gene are SQVTM and ANQGSEA. CDR3 size: 15 residues. CDR3 bases: TGCAGCGTTGGCGGGACAGGGGAATTGACAGATACGCAGTATTTT. Protein: CSVGGTGELTDTQYF.

This chain links TRBV5-8 with TRBJ1-4; D might be TRBD1 (6 bases). Between the trimmed V and J ends, which lost 1 base and 5 bases, there was a span of 18 bases. The CDR3 extends over 17 amino acids. Germline CDR1 and CDR2: SGHTS and YDEGEE. The chain's CDR3 is CASSLPYGQLGNEKLFF. CDR3 coding DNA: TGTGCCAGCAGCTTGCCCTATGGACAGCTCGGGAATGAAAAACTGTTTTTT.

The chain carries TRBV2 and TRBJ2-2; TRBD1 is a possible D gene (6 bases). The germline V and J ends were trimmed by 6 bases and 6 bases, with 17 bases remaining between them. The CDR3 is 15 amino acids. The germline V gene encodes CDR1 SNHLY and CDR2 FYNNEI. The DNA for the CDR3 is TGTGCCAGCAGCCACGGGCAGGGGTTGGCCGGGGAGCTGTTTTTT. Translating it yields CASSHGQGLAGELFF. Drawing the rest from reference TRBV2 and TRBJ2-2, the complete variable domain is EPEVTQTPSHQVTQMGQEVILRCVPISNHLYFYWYRQILGQKVEFLVSFYNNEISEKSEIFDDQFSVERPDGSNFTLKIRSTKLEDSAMYFCASSHGQGLAGELFFGEGSRLTVL.

The V gene is TRBV7-9, the J gene TRBJ2-6; D remains ambiguous. Germline V CDR1 and CDR2: SEHNR, FQNEAQ (reference sequence). V was shortened by 3 bases and J by 0 bases, with 9 bases between the two germline ends. The CDR3 is 16 amino acids. The CDR3 here is CASSFQRGSGANVLTF. The CDR3 coding sequence is TGTGCCAGCAGCTTTCAACGAGGCTCTGGGGCCAACGTCCTGACTTTC.

The chain recombines TRBV4-3 with TRBJ1-2; perhaps TRBD1 as D (5 bases). The CDR3 covers 15 residues. Trimming pared 3 bases from V and 4 bases from J, leaving 15 bases between. CDR1 is LGHNA, CDR2 YSLEER, per germline. Here the CDR3 DNA reads TGCGCCAGCAGCCAGGGGGAGGGGAGGACCTATGGCTACACCTTC. Translating it yields CASSQGEGRTYGYTF.

The chain is built from TRBV29-1 and TRBJ2-5, with 7 positions matching TRBD1. CDR1 and CDR2 from the germline V gene are SQVTM and ANQGSEA. V was clipped by 4 bases and J by 2 bases; unmatched bases: 4. The CDR3 totals 13 residues. This CDR3 reads CSVAGQMQETQYF. CDR3 DNA: TGCAGCGTTGCGGGACAGATGCAAGAGACCCAGTACTTC.

V gene TRBV30 combines with J gene TRBJ1-2, with unresolved D. V was clipped by 3 bases and J by 3 bases, with 11 bases between them. CDR1 and CDR2 from the germline V gene are GTSNPN and SVGIG (reference sequence). CDR3 length: 13 residues. In nucleotides, the CDR3 is TGTGCCTGGAGGGGCGAGCTCTACTATGGCTACACCTTC. It is translated as CAWRGELYYGYTF. Variable domain in full (rest from reference TRBV30 and TRBJ1-2): SQTIHQWPATLVQPVGSPLSLECTVEGTSNPNLYWYRQAAGRGLQLLFYSVGIGQISSEVPQNLSASRPQDRQFILSSKKLLLSDSGFYLCAWRGELYYGYTFGSGTRLTVV.

This clone has just a few counts. This rearrangement joins TRBV5-1 to TRBJ2-7; tentative D call: TRBD2 (6 bases). The V gene's germline CDR1 is SGHRS and CDR2 YFSETQ. Trimming removed 0 bases from V and 1 base from J, with 11 bases in between. The CDR3 is made up of 15 amino acids. CDR3: CASSLDGSRSYEQYF. In nucleotides, the CDR3 is TGCGCCAGCAGCTTGGACGGGAGTCGGTCCTACGAGCAGTACTTC.

The rearrangement uses TRBV6-5 and TRBJ1-3; 9 bases match TRBD1. Germline V gene data show CDR1 as MNHEY and CDR2 as SVGAGI. V was pared by 6 bases and J by 0 bases, with 3 bases of the junction left unmatched. CDR3 length: 15 amino acids. CDR3 residues: CASRRGQGSGNTIYF. CDR3 bases: TGTGCCAGCAGGCGGGGACAGGGCTCTGGAAACACCATATATTTT.

This clone has only a few counts. This rearrangement joins TRBV5-1 to TRBJ2-3; 7 positions agree with TRBD2. CDR1 SGHRS and CDR2 YFSETQ come from the germline V gene. V shed 3 bases and J 3 bases; nucleotides not matched to a gene: 4. The CDR3 length is 14 residues. CDR3 in DNA: TGCGCCAGCAGCTCCCGGGGAGGGACAGATACGCAGTATTTT. Translating it yields CASSSRGGTDTQYF.

The CDR3 spells CASSLFRTSGRIDTQYF. DNA for the CDR3: TGTGCCAGCAGTTTATTTCGGACTAGCGGGAGGATAGATACGCAGTATTTT. V is TRBV27 and J is TRBJ2-3; 14 bases line up with TRBD2. CDR3 length: 17 amino acids. Trimming took 1 base from V and 5 from J; bases not matched to a gene: 5. In germline, CDR1 is MNHEY, CDR2 SMNVEV (reference sequence).